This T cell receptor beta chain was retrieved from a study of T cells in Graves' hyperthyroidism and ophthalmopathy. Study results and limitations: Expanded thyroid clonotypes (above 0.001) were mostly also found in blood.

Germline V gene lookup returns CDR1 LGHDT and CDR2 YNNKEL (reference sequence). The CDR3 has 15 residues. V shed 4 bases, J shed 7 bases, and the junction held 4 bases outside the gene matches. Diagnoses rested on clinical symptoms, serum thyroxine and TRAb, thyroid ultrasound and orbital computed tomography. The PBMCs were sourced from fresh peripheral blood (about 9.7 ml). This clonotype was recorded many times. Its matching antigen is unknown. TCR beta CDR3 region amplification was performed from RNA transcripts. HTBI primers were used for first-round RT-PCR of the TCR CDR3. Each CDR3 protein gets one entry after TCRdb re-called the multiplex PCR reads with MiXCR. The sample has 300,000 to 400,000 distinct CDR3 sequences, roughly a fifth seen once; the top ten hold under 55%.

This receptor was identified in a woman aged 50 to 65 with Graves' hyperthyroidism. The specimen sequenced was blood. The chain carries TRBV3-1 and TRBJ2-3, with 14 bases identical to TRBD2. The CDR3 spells CASSPTSGGAHTQYF. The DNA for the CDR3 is TGTGCCAGCAGCCCGACTAGCGGGGGGGCTCATACGCAGTATTTT.